This T cell receptor (beta chain) was recovered during a study of T cell repertoires in cytomegalovirus infection (dated by TCRdb to about 2019). Regarding the complete study: Because public TCR beta signatures pointed to carriage of CMV infection together with the matching HLA type, the HLA type of each donor mattered for the analysis.

Sequencing was performed on an Illumina HiSeq 1500. TCRdb applied fastp at Q25 and MiXCR to the public reads, then kept only in-frame beta chains. When rows share a CDR3 protein, they turn into one entry using the most common DNA and genes. The sample table shows approximately 550,000 distinct CDR3 sequences, and 16% are seen once. In total, the top ten clones hold roughly 25% of the sample. Notes on this clonotype: The specificity of this receptor is unknown. It has no much larger one-base neighbor in the sample; base qualities were not kept.

General study outcomes and caveats: In both this cohort and an independent cohort of approximately 350 donors, the cumulative frequency of public TCR beta family members distinguished carriers of CMV infection plus the relevant HLA type. The ex vivo response was dominated by HLA-C-restricted CMV-specific TCR beta clonotypes, and the single most frequent clonotype in two of eight donors was supplied by these HLA-C-restricted clonotypes.

V and J are truncated by 7 bases and 5 bases respectively, leaving an intervening sequence of 15 bases. CDR1 LNHDA and CDR2 SQIVND are derived from the germline V gene (reference sequence). Reading from cysteine to phenylalanine, the CDR3 counts 14 amino acids. Solely the CDR3 DNA is kept, with 42 bases framed from the first base. The chain employs TRBV19 and TRBJ2-1; the D segment may tentatively be TRBD1 or TRBD2, each giving 6 matched bases. The sequence was collected from a human donor in good health (CMV status not recorded). Some clones in this sample may be carry-over from other donors' samples. Sequenced material: CD8+ T cells from PBMCs. The nucleotides are TGTGCCAGTATCGGGGGCCCCTCTCACAATGAGCAGTTCTTC. The translation is CASIGGPSHNEQFF.